Each of the 27 T cell receptor beta chains below was sequenced from the same sample in a study of response to subunit inactivated influenza vaccine. TCRdb called the RT-PCR reads again in MiXCR, with one record for every CDR3 protein. The sample contains more than 550,000 distinct CDR3 sequences, around 11% of which appear only once. These data were also filed under a second study, of T cells expressing NK-cell markers. According to that study: Scientists made TCR beta cDNA using 5'RACE template switching with UMIs.

This specimen was PBMCs from blood, taken on the day of vaccination. The receptors here all came from a man over 45 who received an inactivated influenza vaccine.

The gene calls are TRBV4-2 and TRBJ2-7; 11 nucleotides agree with TRBD1. The CDR3 is made up of 19 amino acids. Germline values: CDR1 LGHNA, CDR2 YNFKEQ. V shed 1 base and J 0 bases; nucleotides not matched to a gene: 11. The CDR3 coding sequence is TGTGCCAGCAGCCAAGCTGTGGGACAGGGGGTCTTCCTCTCCTACGAGCAGTACTTC. Amino acids: CASSQAVGQGVFLSYEQYF.

In its sample, this clonotype was seen many times. Compared with germline, one end of the junction differs, possibly owing to a read error. The chain employs TRBV5-1 and TRBJ2-3; D might be TRBD2 (7 bases). Per the germline V gene, CDR1 is SGHRS and CDR2 is YFSETQ. The CDR3 has 14 residues. CDR3 DNA sequence: TGTGCCAGCAGCTCAGGCGGGGGCGCAGATACGCAGTATTTT. Translated: CASSSGGGADTQYF.

The chain joins TRBV5-5 to TRBJ2-5; 9 positions agree with TRBD2. Germline CDR1 is SGHKS and CDR2 is YYEKEE (reference sequence). V lost 6 bases to trimming and J lost 1 base; unmatched junction nucleotides: 13. The CDR3 is made up of 17 amino acids. The CDR3 here is CASTPLSGRGGQETQYF. CDR3 DNA: TGTGCCAGCACCCCCCTAAGTGGGCGGGGGGGCCAAGAGACCCAGTACTTC.

The chain uses TRBV29-1 and TRBJ2-5; D unresolved. Germline V gene data show CDR1 as SQVTM and CDR2 as ANQGSEA. The CDR3 consists of 13 residues. V was cut by 4 bases and J by 5 bases, with 14 bases left in between. This CDR3 is CSVGLHGRETQYF. In DNA, the CDR3 is TGCAGCGTTGGGCTACACGGCCGGGAGACCCAGTACTTC. The variable domain in full, completed from reference TRBV29-1 and TRBJ2-5, reads SAVISQKPSRDICQRGTSLTIQCQVDSQVTMMFWYRQQPGQSLTLIATANQGSEATYESGFVIDKFPISRPNLTFSTLTVSNMSPEDSSIYLCSVGLHGRETQYFGPGTRLLVL.

J is TRBJ1-5 and V is TRBV28, with 7 positions matching TRBD1. The CDR3 runs 11 residues. J gave up 9 bases and V 9 bases, and 5 bases lay outside the gene matches. Germline CDR1 and CDR2: MDHEN and SYDVKM. CDR3 protein: CASEQGRPQHF. Written as DNA, the CDR3 is TGTGCCAGTGAACAGGGGAGGCCCCAGCATTTT.

In this sample, this clonotype turned up a few times. One junction end does not reproduce the germline sequence, and a read error may be involved. In DNA, the CDR3 is TGTGCCAGCACGCAGTCAGGGGGTCCAAACAATGAGCAGTCCTTC. Translating it yields CASTQSGGPNNEQSF. This rearrangement joins TRBV2 to TRBJ2-1; 7 positions match TRBD1. Germline-derived CDR1 and CDR2 are SNHLY and FYNNEI. The CDR3 has 15 amino acids.

This chain uses TRBV14 with TRBJ2-5, with TRBD2 matching over 11 bases. With 1 base clipped from V and 5 bases from J, the junction kept 9 bases outside the gene matches. The CDR3 runs 17 residues. CDR1 SGHDN and CDR2 FVKESK come from the germline V gene. CDR3 protein: CASSQGFASGGLETQYF. DNA for the CDR3: TGTGCCAGCAGCCAAGGATTTGCTAGCGGGGGGTTGGAGACCCAGTACTTC.

The CDR3 nucleotides are TGTGCCAGCAGGAAGACCCGGAGCACCCAAGAGACCCAGTACTTC. This translates into CASRKTRSTQETQYF. The rearrangement links TRBV6-1 to TRBJ2-5, with no clear D. The CDR3 is 15 residues long. Germline CDR1 and CDR2: MNHNS and SASEGT. Trimming took 6 bases from V and 1 from J, leaving 15 bases between them.

J is TRBJ1-5 and V is TRBV20-1; 7 positions match TRBD1. Per the germline V gene, CDR1 is DFQATT and CDR2 is SNEGSKA (reference sequence). Losses at the gene ends were 6 bases for V and 4 bases for J; bases not matched to a gene: 3. CDR3 size: 12 residues. The CDR3 sequence: CSAQDRNQPQHF. The CDR3, as DNA: TGCAGTGCCCAGGACAGGAATCAGCCCCAGCATTTT.

This chain connects TRBV14 to TRBJ2-7; D tentatively reads TRBD1 or TRBD2 (5 bases each). With 4 bases removed from V and 0 bases from J, the gap between germline ends came to 16 bases. The germline V gene has CDR1 SGHDN and CDR2 FVKESK. This CDR3 is 16 amino acids long. This CDR3 is CASSRKLGGGSYEQYF. The CDR3 region has the DNA TGTGCCAGCAGCCGCAAACTTGGTGGGGGCTCCTACGAGCAGTACTTC.

This clonotype has just a few counts. The chain has TRBV5-1 and TRBJ2-7; 11 bases are shared with TRBD2. This CDR3 contains 16 residues. V trimming: 3 bases; J trimming: 4 bases; junction bases outside the gene matches: 9. CDR1 is SGHRS and CDR2 is YFSETQ in the germline V gene. CDR3 protein: CASSSLRSSGGYEQYF. Here the CDR3 DNA reads TGCGCCAGCAGCTCCCTTCGCTCTAGCGGGGGGTACGAGCAGTACTTC.

This clonotype was counted between two and nine times. The chain has TRBV10-3 and TRBJ2-3, with 11 bases aligning to TRBD2. Germline V gene sequence: CDR1 ENHRY, CDR2 SYGVKD. V was pared by 4 bases and J by 3 bases, with 6 bases of the junction left unmatched. This CDR3 is 16 amino acids long. This CDR3 reads CAISGLAGGPTDTQYF. CDR3 sequence (DNA): TGTGCCATCAGTGGATTAGCGGGAGGGCCTACAGATACGCAGTATTTT.

This clonotype was picked up a small number of times. V usage is TRBV5-1 and J usage is TRBJ2-1; no clear D gene. This CDR3 contains 14 residues. The germline V and J ends were trimmed by 0 bases and 8 bases, with 12 bases remaining between them. Germline assignment: CDR1 SGHRS and CDR2 YFSETQ. CDR3 in DNA: TGCGCCAGCAGCTTGGGGGTAGGGATCGATGAGCAGTTCTTC. Its translation is CASSLGVGIDEQFF.

The table lists this clonotype with a count of one. The rearrangement uses TRBV11-2 and TRBJ1-5; 8 bases line up with TRBD1. The junction had 5 bases not matched to a gene; V was cut back by 5 bases and J by 5 bases. Looked up from germline, CDR1 is SGHAT and CDR2 is FQNNGV. The CDR3 is 14 residues long. The CDR3 sequence is CASSTGGPDQPQHF. The CDR3, as DNA: TGTGCCAGCAGCACAGGGGGGCCCGATCAGCCCCAGCATTTT.

In this sample, this clonotype turned up a few times. The genes are TRBV6-5 and TRBJ2-3, with 9 nucleotides matching TRBD2. CDR1 and CDR2 from the germline V gene are MNHEY and SVGAGI. This CDR3 has 13 residues. Trimming removed 4 bases from V and 6 bases from J; junction bases left unmatched: 2. The CDR3 coding sequence is TGTGCCAGCAGTTCCGGGACTAGCGATACGCAGTATTTT. Amino acids: CASSSGTSDTQYF.

This clonotype was seen ten or more times. V usage is TRBV5-5 and J usage is TRBJ2-1; D might be TRBD1 or TRBD2, each matching 6 bases. V lost 1 base and J lost 4, with 12 bases in between. The V gene's germline CDR1 is SGHKS and CDR2 YYEKEE (reference sequence). The CDR3 runs to 15 residues. In DNA, the CDR3 is TGTGCCAGCAGCTTGTTAGGGGGGCCATACAATGAGCAGTTCTTC. Residues: CASSLLGGPYNEQFF.

The table lists this clonotype with a few counts. The chain links TRBV4-2 to TRBJ1-2; D remains ambiguous. The CDR3 covers 14 residues. V was trimmed by 3 bases and J by 3 bases, leaving 11 bases between them. In germline, CDR1 is LGHNA, CDR2 YNFKEQ. The CDR3 sequence is CASSQYPGDYGYTF. The CDR3 bases are TGTGCCAGCAGCCAGTATCCTGGGGACTATGGCTACACCTTC.

There are a few counts of this clonotype. The CDR3 loop reads CAITIRGQRAEIPTF. The CDR3 region has the DNA TGTGCCATCACCATCAGGGGACAGAGGGCAGAGATACCCACCTTC. The chain has TRBV2 and TRBJ1-2; 7 bases fit TRBD1. V trimming: 10 bases; J trimming: 13 bases; junction bases outside the gene matches: 24. CDR1 and CDR2 from the germline V gene are SNHLY and FYNNEI. CDR3 length: 15 residues.

The V call is TRBV7-2, the J call TRBJ2-1; TRBD1 might be the D (5 bases). Germline CDR1 reads SGHTA; CDR2 reads FQGNSA. Trimming shortened V by 0 bases and J by 5 bases, and 11 bases separated the two germline ends. This CDR3 contains 15 residues. The CDR3 loop reads CASSLASPTDNEQFF. As DNA, the CDR3 is TGTGCCAGCAGCTTAGCGTCGCCGACAGACAATGAGCAGTTCTTC.

As regards this clonotype: A read error is possible here, since a much larger clone lies one base away. The gene calls are TRBV5-6 and TRBJ2-2; TRBD1 matches 9 bases. CDR1 is SGHDT, CDR2 YYEEEE, per germline. The CDR3 consists of 16 residues. Trimming removed 2 bases from V and 4 bases from J; junction bases left unmatched: 6. The CDR3 is CASSLPAQGATGELFF. CDR3 sequence (DNA): TGTGCCAGCAGCTTACCGGCACAGGGGGCCACCGGGGAGCTGTTTTTT.

This clonotype has only a few counts. This chain connects TRBV11-2 to TRBJ2-1; D gene ambiguous. V was pared by 5 bases and J by 4 bases, with 9 bases between. This CDR3 has 13 amino acids. Germline V gene data show CDR1 as SGHAT and CDR2 as FQNNGV. The CDR3 reads CASSPRLYNEQFF. The CDR3 nucleotides are TGTGCCAGCAGCCCTCGTCTTTACAATGAGCAGTTCTTC.

This clonotype was recorded many times. The V gene is TRBV10-3, the J gene TRBJ2-1; D unresolved. This CDR3 is built from 14 residues. Trimming shortened V by 3 bases and J by 5 bases, and 11 bases separated the two germline ends. Germline values: CDR1 ENHRY, CDR2 SYGVKD. The CDR3, as DNA: TGTGCCATCAGTGAATTAAGATTCGACAATGAGCAGTTCTTC. Translating gives CAISELRFDNEQFF.

This clonotype has a count of ten or more. The J gene is TRBJ2-2, the V gene TRBV10-3, with D hard to call. CDR1 is ENHRY and CDR2 is SYGVKD in the germline V gene. CDR3 length: 12 amino acids. Trimming removed 2 bases at V and 4 bases at J, with 2 bases between. The chain's CDR3 is CAISEATGELFF. The CDR3 DNA is TGTGCCATCAGTGAGGCCACCGGGGAGCTGTTTTTT.

The chain uses TRBV5-1 and TRBJ2-7; a possible D gene is TRBD2 (6 bases). The CDR3 loop spans 15 amino acids. Trimming took off 1 base at V and 0 bases at J, with 11 bases between the two ends. CDR1 SGHRS and CDR2 YFSETQ come from the germline V gene. CDR3 nucleotides: TGCGCCAGCAGCTTGTACGGGAGTTACTCCTACGAGCAGTACTTC. As protein: CASSLYGSYSYEQYF.

This clonotype appeared many times. The gene calls are TRBV11-1 and TRBJ2-1; D call uncertain. The CDR3 has 13 amino acids. V lost 4 bases, J lost 3 bases, and 7 bases lay in between. CDR1 and CDR2 from the germline V gene are SGHAT and FQDESV (reference sequence). The chain's CDR3 is CASSSIDYNEQFF. The CDR3 DNA reads as TGTGCCAGCAGCTCTATTGACTACAATGAGCAGTTCTTC.

This clonotype was seen a few times. The V and J genes are TRBV6-2 or TRBV6-3 and TRBJ2-1; TRBD2 aligns across 14 bases. The trim removed 2 bases at V and 10 bases at J, leaving 4 bases unmatched. Germline lookup yields CDR1 MNHEY and CDR2 SVGEGT. There are 15 residues in the CDR3. The CDR3 DNA reads as TGTGCCAGCAGTTACCCGGGACTAGCGGGAGTAGAGCAGTTCTTC. It specifies CASSYPGLAGVEQFF.

In its sample, this clonotype was seen many times. The gene calls are TRBV5-1 and TRBJ2-5; TRBD1 is a possible D gene (6 bases). V lost 3 bases, J lost 2 bases, and 11 bases lay in between. This CDR3 has 14 residues. Germline V CDR1 and CDR2: SGHRS, YFSETQ. The CDR3 DNA is TGCGCCAGCAGCTCAATGACAGGACAAGAGACCCAGTACTTC. It yields the protein CASSSMTGQETQYF.